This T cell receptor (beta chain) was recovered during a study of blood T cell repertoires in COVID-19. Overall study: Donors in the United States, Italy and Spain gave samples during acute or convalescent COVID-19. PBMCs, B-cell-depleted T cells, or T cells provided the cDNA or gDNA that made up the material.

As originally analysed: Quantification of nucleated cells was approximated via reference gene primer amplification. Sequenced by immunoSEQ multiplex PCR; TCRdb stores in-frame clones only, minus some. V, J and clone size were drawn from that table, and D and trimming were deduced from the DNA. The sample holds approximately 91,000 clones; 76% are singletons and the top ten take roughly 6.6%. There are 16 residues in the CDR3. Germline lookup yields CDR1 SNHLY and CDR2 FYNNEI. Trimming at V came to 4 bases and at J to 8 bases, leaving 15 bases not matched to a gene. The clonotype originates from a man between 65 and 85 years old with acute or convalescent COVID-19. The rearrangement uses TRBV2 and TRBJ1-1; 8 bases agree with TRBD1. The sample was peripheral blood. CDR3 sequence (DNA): TGTGCCAGCAGTGCGGCTAGACCAACAGGGGGTTGGGAAGCTTTCTTT. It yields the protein CASSAARPTGGWEAFF. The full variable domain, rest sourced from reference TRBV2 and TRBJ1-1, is EPEVTQTPSHQVTQMGQEVILRCVPISNHLYFYWYRQILGQKVEFLVSFYNNEISEKSEIFDDQFSVERPDGSNFTLKIRSTKLEDSAMYFCASSAARPTGGWEAFFGQGTRLTVV.